This T cell receptor beta chain was observed in a study of OX40 agonist ivuxolimab in advanced cancers. Data came from immunoSEQ multiplex PCR; TCRdb stores just in-frame clones and leaves some out. The sample yields about 83,000 clones, under 90% seen once. V dropped 0 bases and J dropped 14 bases, with 13 bases sitting between them. CDR1 and CDR2 (germline): SGHAT, FQNNGV. The CDR3 length is 13 residues. V usage is TRBV11-2 and J usage is TRBJ2-2; tentative D call: TRBD1 (7 bases). Material: CD4+ or CD8+ T cells sorted from blood, obtained in a trial of the OX40 agonist ivuxolimab. This sequence was found in an adult with an advanced solid tumor such as melanoma, head and neck, liver or kidney cancer. CDR3 in amino acids: CASSLELQGGLFF. DNA of the CDR3: TGTGCCAGCAGCTTAGAGTTGCAGGGGGGCCTGTTTTTT.